A single sample is the source of the 31 T cell receptor beta chains below, sequenced in a study of blood T cell repertoires in COVID-19. TCRdb's table, derived via immunoSEQ multiplex PCR, lists solely in-frame clones and lacks some. The sample holds 250,000 to 300,000 clones, over 80% seen once. The source material was peripheral blood. These receptors all come from a man aged 60 to 69 who had recovered from COVID-19.

At least ten counts were recorded for this clone. The chain links TRBV12-3 or TRBV12-4 to TRBJ2-2; D might be TRBD1 (6 bases). The CDR3 loop spans 13 amino acids. V was shortened by 6 bases and J by 7 bases, with 12 bases between the two germline ends. The CDR3 loop reads CASRTQGVGELFF. In DNA form, the CDR3 reads TGTGCCAGCAGAACACAGGGCGTCGGGGAGCTGTTTTTT.

As DNA, the CDR3 is TGCGCCAGCAGCCCCCTCCCAGATACGCAGTATTTT. This codes for CASSPLPDTQYF. This chain uses TRBV5-1 with TRBJ2-3; D is ambiguous. Trimming took 4 bases from V and 4 from J, leaving 7 bases between them. The germline V gene has CDR1 SGHRS and CDR2 YFSETQ. This CDR3 has 12 amino acids.

The chain joins TRBV30 to TRBJ1-5; the D is unclear. This CDR3 has 13 amino acids. Trimming left V 3 bases short and J 5 bases short, with 11 bases between. Germline CDR1 GTSNPN, CDR2 SVGIG (reference sequence). CDR3 amino acids: CAWRTEEDQPQHF. CDR3 sequence (DNA): TGTGCCTGGAGGACGGAGGAGGATCAGCCCCAGCATTTT.

The genes are TRBV12-5 and TRBJ2-7; weak D call: TRBD2 (6 bases). Deletions cut 3 bases from V and 3 bases from J, with 15 bases between. The germline gives CDR1 LGHNT, CDR2 FRNRAP. The CDR3 spans 15 residues. Here the CDR3 DNA reads TGTGCTAGTGGTTTTCGGCGGGGAGCCAACTACGAGCAGTACTTC. This sequence encodes CASGFRRGANYEQYF.

The chain links TRBV30 to TRBJ1-1, with 8 bases fitting TRBD1. CDR1 is GTSNPN, CDR2 SVGIG, per germline (reference sequence). J gave up 11 bases and V 4 bases, and 9 bases lay outside the gene matches. The CDR3 loop spans 12 amino acids. The CDR3 DNA is TGTGCCTGGACCAATGGACAGGGTCGGGCTTTCTTT. Encoded protein: CAWTNGQGRAFF.

This chain joins TRBV11-3 and TRBJ2-7; 9 nucleotides line up with TRBD1. The CDR3 loop spans 14 amino acids. Germline CDR1 reads SGHNT; CDR2 reads YENEEA. Trimming cost V 4 bases and J 7 bases; bases outside gene matches: 8. The CDR3 nucleotides are TGTGCCAGCAGCTGGGGACAGGGTCGGGGGGAGCAGTACTTC. Encoded protein: CASSWGQGRGEQYF.

There are a few counts of this clone. The chain carries TRBV4-2 and TRBJ2-7, with D maybe TRBD2 (6 bases). Germline-derived CDR1 and CDR2 are LGHNA and YNFKEQ. The CDR3 loop spans 14 amino acids. Trimming cost V 1 base and J 3 bases, with 10 bases left between them. The chain's CDR3 is CASSQVAEIYEQYF. For the CDR3, the DNA is TGTGCCAGCAGCCAAGTAGCGGAGATCTACGAGCAGTACTTC.

V is TRBV6-5 and J is TRBJ1-6, with 7 bases lining up with TRBD1. The CDR3 spans 14 residues. With 5 bases clipped from V and 9 bases from J, the junction kept 7 bases outside the gene matches. Germline V gene sequence: CDR1 MNHEY, CDR2 SVGAGI. CDR3 sequence reads: CASSTDRDGSPLHF. The CDR3 region has the DNA TGTGCCAGCAGTACCGACAGGGACGGTTCACCCCTCCACTTT.

This chain uses TRBV5-4 with TRBJ2-7; a possible D gene is TRBD1 (5 bases). Germline V gives CDR1 SGHNT, CDR2 YYREEE (reference sequence). Trimming took 1 base from V and 0 from J, leaving 8 bases between them. CDR3 size: 14 residues. The CDR3 spells CASSLTGLSYEQYF. Here the CDR3 DNA reads TGTGCCAGCAGCTTGACAGGTCTCTCCTACGAGCAGTACTTC.

The chain links TRBV5-1 to TRBJ2-5; D may be TRBD1 (6 bases). Germline-derived CDR1 and CDR2 are SGHRS and YFSETQ. The CDR3 runs 15 residues. V was shortened by 1 base and J by 4 bases, with 14 bases between the two germline ends. The CDR3 protein is CASSLMGLGGETQYF. The CDR3 DNA is TGCGCCAGCAGCTTGATGGGGTTAGGGGGAGAGACCCAGTACTTC.

V is TRBV24-1 and J is TRBJ1-5; D is possibly TRBD1 (6 bases). Germline V gene data show CDR1 as KGHDR and CDR2 as SFDVKD. The length of the CDR3 is 16 residues. V shed 0 bases and J shed 4 bases, with 12 bases lying between them. The CDR3 coding sequence is TGTGCCACCAGTGATTTGATGTACAGGGCTAATCAGCCCCAGCATTTT. Translation gives CATSDLMYRANQPQHF.

CDR3 DNA: TGCAGCGGGGGGACAGGGCCCCGGACCGGGGAGCTGTTTTTT. It specifies CSGGTGPRTGELFF. The gene calls are TRBV29-1 and TRBJ2-2; 9 nucleotides align to TRBD1. V gave up 7 bases and J gave up 5 bases; unmatched junction bases: 8. The CDR3 runs 14 residues. Germline values: CDR1 SQVTM, CDR2 ANQGSEA.

J is TRBJ1-2 and V is TRBV5-5; D may be TRBD1 (6 bases). This CDR3 has 15 amino acids. The germline V and J ends were trimmed by 4 bases and 8 bases, with 21 bases remaining between them. Germline CDR1 reads SGHKS; CDR2 reads YYEKEE (reference sequence). The CDR3, as DNA: TGTGCCAGCAGCGTGACAGGCACCGGGCTGGGAGGCTACACCTTC. Translation gives CASSVTGTGLGGYTF.

This sequence joins TRBV28 and TRBJ1-2, with D possibly being TRBD1 (5 bases). The CDR3 contains 14 residues. Germline V lookup: CDR1 MDHEN, CDR2 SYDVKM. Trimming took off 3 bases at V and 5 bases at J, with 13 bases between the two ends. CDR3 coding DNA: TGTGCCAGCAGTTTTGGGGGGAGGGAGTATGGCTACACCTTC. Amino acids: CASSFGGREYGYTF.

The V gene is TRBV9, the J gene TRBJ2-7, with 13 bases matching TRBD2. Looked up from germline, CDR1 is SGDLS and CDR2 is YYNGEE. This CDR3 comprises 18 residues. Trimming removed 0 bases from V and 4 bases from J; junction bases left unmatched: 10. The CDR3 is CASSVGVSGLAGLYEQYF. As DNA, the CDR3 is TGTGCCAGCAGCGTAGGAGTGTCGGGACTAGCGGGATTGTACGAGCAGTACTTC.

This clone was counted once. The gene calls are TRBV6-1 and TRBJ2-1; TRBD2 matches 13 bases. This CDR3 contains 16 residues. Germline CDR1 MNHNS, CDR2 SASEGT. The V and J ends lost 4 bases and 9 bases, in that order; junction bases with no gene match: 9. The CDR3 coding sequence is TGTGCCAGCAGTGGATGGGGACTAGCGGGAACCGGTGAGCAGTTCTTC. It is translated as CASSGWGLAGTGEQFF.

This clone was seen just once. J is TRBJ2-5 and V is TRBV5-4; D is undetermined. V was clipped by 2 bases and J by 2 bases, with 7 bases between them. The V gene's germline CDR1 is SGHNT and CDR2 YYREEE (reference sequence). The CDR3 totals 13 residues. The CDR3 nucleotides are TGTGCCAGCAGCTTCACAGATCAAGAGACCCAGTACTTC. Translated: CASSFTDQETQYF.

Only one count was recorded for this clone. J is TRBJ2-7 and V is TRBV11-2; D is possibly TRBD2 (5 bases). The CDR3 runs to 15 residues. Trimming pared 2 bases from V and 0 bases from J, leaving 11 bases between. Germline CDR1 reads SGHAT; CDR2 reads FQNNGV. The CDR3 sequence: CASSLWAGTSYEQYF. CDR3 sequence (DNA): TGTGCCAGCAGCTTATGGGCGGGTACCTCCTACGAGCAGTACTTC. Complete variable domain (other parts from reference TRBV11-2 and TRBJ2-7): EAGVAQSPRYKIIEKRQSVAFWCNPISGHATLYWYQQILGQGPKLLIQFQNNGVVDDSQLPKDRFSAERLKGVDSTLKIQPAKLEDSAVYLCASSLWAGTSYEQYFGPGTRLTVT.

The table lists this clone with a count of one. The genes are TRBV3-1 (or the pseudogene TRBV3-2) and TRBJ2-4, with a possible D match to TRBD1 (6 bases). V lost 3 bases, J lost 0 bases, and 24 bases lay in between. The CDR3 contains 20 residues. Germline CDR1 is LGHDT and CDR2 is YNNKEL (reference sequence). CDR3 coding DNA: TGTGCCAGCAGCCAGCACGCAGGGGTAAGTCGGAGCGGAGCCAAAAACATTCAGTACTTC. Its translation is CASSQHAGVSRSGAKNIQYF.

The chain carries TRBV27 and TRBJ2-4; D is possibly TRBD2 (6 bases). Trimming cost V 5 bases and J 0 bases, with 14 bases left between them. The CDR3 totals 16 residues. CDR1 MNHEY and CDR2 SMNVEV come from the germline V gene (reference sequence). The CDR3 is CASSRGSGLAKNIQYF. The DNA of the CDR3 is TGTGCCAGCAGTAGGGGTAGCGGTTTAGCCAAAAACATTCAGTACTTC.

The CDR3 region has the DNA TGTGCCAGCAGATACAGTACGGGGTCCAAAAACATTCAGTACTTC. Protein: CASRYSTGSKNIQYF. The chain has TRBV5-6 and TRBJ2-4; maybe TRBD2 (5 bases). The CDR3 is 15 amino acids. The V end lost 5 bases, the J end lost 2 bases, and 14 bases lay between the germline ends. CDR1 and CDR2 (germline): SGHDT, YYEEEE.

The chain joins TRBV27 to TRBJ1-5, with D uncertain. Trimming removed 5 bases at V and 0 bases at J, with 8 bases between. The V gene's germline CDR1 is MNHEY and CDR2 SMNVEV (reference sequence). The CDR3 runs 14 residues. For the CDR3, the DNA is TGTGCCAGCAGTCCCCTCTCTAGCAATCAGCCCCAGCATTTT. Its protein product is CASSPLSSNQPQHF.

This chain links TRBV2 with TRBJ1-5; perhaps TRBD1 as D (6 bases). The CDR3 is 15 residues long. Germline values: CDR1 SNHLY, CDR2 FYNNEI. Between the trimmed V and J ends, which lost 4 bases and 3 bases, there was a span of 13 bases. CDR3 residues: CASSGGQSYNQPQHF. The CDR3 DNA follows: TGTGCCAGCAGTGGTGGACAGTCTTACAATCAGCCCCAGCATTTT.

The chain combines TRBV4-2 with TRBJ1-4; D gene ambiguous. The V and J ends lost 0 bases and 7 bases respectively, with 15 bases between them. This CDR3 is 16 amino acids long. The germline gives CDR1 LGHNA, CDR2 YNFKEQ. DNA of the CDR3: TGTGCCAGCAGCCAAGAGCGCGGCCTCGGGAGTGAAAAACTGTTTTTT. This sequence encodes CASSQERGLGSEKLFF.

V usage is TRBV7-2 and J usage is TRBJ2-5; 8 nucleotides agree with TRBD1. This CDR3 has 18 amino acids. Germline CDR1 and CDR2: SGHTA and FQGNSA. The trim removed 1 base at V and 0 bases at J, leaving 10 bases unmatched. DNA of the CDR3: TGTGCCAGCAGCTTAGGGGAAGTCGCAGGGGGCTACCAAGAGACCCAGTACTTC. Translated: CASSLGEVAGGYQETQYF.

The CDR3 bases are TGTGCCTGGAGCATCCCGGGACAGAACACTGAAGCTTTCTTT. It codes for CAWSIPGQNTEAFF. V gene TRBV30 combines with J gene TRBJ1-1; perhaps TRBD1 as D (6 bases). Between the trimmed V and J ends, which lost 3 bases and 1 base, there was a span of 12 bases. Germline assignment: CDR1 GTSNPN and CDR2 SVGIG (reference sequence). The CDR3 contains 14 residues.

The table lists this clone with many counts. This chain uses TRBV30 with TRBJ1-1; 7 nucleotides align to TRBD1. Trimming took 5 bases from V and 6 from J; bases not matched to a gene: 6. The CDR3 length is 12 residues. The germline gives CDR1 GTSNPN, CDR2 SVGIG (reference sequence). CDR3 sequence: CAWDRVKSEAFF. CDR3 nucleotides: TGTGCCTGGGACAGGGTAAAGTCTGAAGCTTTCTTT.

The genes are TRBV19 and TRBJ2-7; 10 nucleotides align to TRBD2. Unmatched junction bases numbered 6, after V lost 2 bases and J lost 2 bases. This CDR3 is built from 16 residues. The germline gives CDR1 LNHDA, CDR2 SQIVND (reference sequence). CDR3 sequence: CASSIRAGGPPYEQYF. The CDR3 DNA sequence: TGTGCCAGTAGTATACGAGCGGGAGGGCCCCCCTACGAGCAGTACTTC.

The V call is TRBV7-9, the J call TRBJ1-6; the match to TRBD1 covers 8 bases. The CDR3 consists of 15 residues. V trimming: 6 bases; J trimming: 7 bases; junction bases outside the gene matches: 8. Per germline, CDR1 SEHNR and CDR2 FQNEAQ (reference sequence). The chain's CDR3 is CASRPAGTGNSPLHF. The CDR3 region has the DNA TGTGCCAGCAGGCCAGCCGGGACAGGAAATTCACCCCTCCACTTT.

This chain joins TRBV25-1 and TRBJ2-1, with TRBD1 identical over 7 bases. The junction had 9 bases not matched to a gene; V was cut back by 6 bases and J by 4 bases. This CDR3 contains 15 residues. CDR1 and CDR2 (germline): MGHDK, SYGVNS. Written as DNA, the CDR3 is TGTGCCAGCAGCTCGGGACAGATGACATACAATGAGCAGTTCTTC. Residues: CASSSGQMTYNEQFF.

The J gene is TRBJ2-2, the V gene TRBV5-6, with D maybe TRBD2 (6 bases). The CDR3 extends over 15 amino acids. V lost 5 bases, J lost 0 bases, and 11 bases lay in between. CDR1 SGHDT and CDR2 YYEEEE come from the germline V gene. CDR3 residues: CASRWGGPNTGELFF. CDR3 DNA sequence: TGTGCCAGCAGGTGGGGAGGCCCGAACACCGGGGAGCTGTTTTTT.